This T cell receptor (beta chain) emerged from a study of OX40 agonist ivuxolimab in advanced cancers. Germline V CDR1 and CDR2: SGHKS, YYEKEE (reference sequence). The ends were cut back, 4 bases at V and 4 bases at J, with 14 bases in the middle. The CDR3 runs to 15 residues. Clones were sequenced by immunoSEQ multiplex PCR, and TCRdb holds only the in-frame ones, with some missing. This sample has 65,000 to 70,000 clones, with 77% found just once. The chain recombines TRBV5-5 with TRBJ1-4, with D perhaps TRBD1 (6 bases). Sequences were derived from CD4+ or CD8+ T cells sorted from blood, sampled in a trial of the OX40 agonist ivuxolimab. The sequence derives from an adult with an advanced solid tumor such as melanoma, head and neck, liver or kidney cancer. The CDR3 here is CASSGRTALNEKLFF. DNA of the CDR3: TGTGCCAGCAGCGGGCGGACAGCTCTTAATGAAAAACTGTTTTTT.